This T cell receptor beta chain was found in a study of T-cell reconstitution after alpha-beta-depleted transplantation in children. A remark on this clonotype: Its antigen is as yet unknown. A much larger clone lies a single base off, so this may be a read error. The CDR3 ends on some other residue instead of the conserved phenylalanine or tryptophan, so this is likely a read error.

This sample's TCRbeta library carried unique molecular identifier barcodes. MiXCR was run by TCRdb on the PCR reads, yielding one entry per CDR3 protein. The sample has 200,000 to 300,000 distinct CDR3 sequences, roughly 8.2% seen once. General study findings and limits: Approximately two months post-transplant, alpha-beta T cells reportedly originated from several hundred expanded graft clones. Recipient T cells and thymic progenitors that survived gave rise to the high TCRbeta diversity observed at day 60 in some patients. T-cell counts and diversity at one year post-transplant came mainly from newly produced T cells.

The CDR3 is made up of 12 amino acids. The germline V gene has CDR1 WNHNN and CDR2 SYGVQD (reference sequence). V was shortened by 2 bases and J by 7 bases, with 9 bases between the two germline ends. The sample consisted of PBMCs, mostly from graft donor cells, taken 180 days after TCRalphabeta/CD19-depleted stem cell transplant. The source is a male patient between 5 and 17 years old who had a stem cell transplant for acute lymphoblastic leukemia, so the T cells may come from the graft donor. J is TRBJ2-7 and V is TRBV10-1; weak D call: TRBD2 (5 bases). For the CDR3, the DNA is TGCGCCAGCAGTGAGATTTCGGGGGAGCAGTACCTC. Amino acids: CASSEISGEQYL.